This TCR beta chain comes out of a study of cytomegalovirus exposure and HLA in healthy donors. Study background: The 90 to 150 validation repertoires, a later analysis reported, used the same platform as the approximately 630 first-cohort repertoires.

TCRdb's copy holds only in-frame clones and misses some; the assay was immunoSEQ multiplex PCR. The sample includes about 400,000 clones, about nine tenths of them seen just once. General observations from the study: Specificity of a few CMV-associated chains for CMV antigens was verified in vitro.

About this clone: Its antigen is not known.

The CDR3 covers 16 residues. V lost 1 base and J lost 5; bases outside the gene matches: 8. Germline loops: CDR1 LNHDA, CDR2 SQIVND (reference sequence). The genes are TRBV19 and TRBJ2-5, with 9 positions matching TRBD1. This receptor was identified in a woman aged 18 to 35 in good health and CMV-seronegative. The sequencing sample was made of PBMCs. CDR3 coding DNA: TGTGCCAGTAGTATAGTACCAGGGACAGGGCGGGAGACCCAGTACTTC. Translation: CASSIVPGTGRETQYF.